What follows are 2 T cell receptor beta chains derived from one specimen sequenced in a study of blood T cell repertoires in COVID-19. Generated by immunoSEQ multiplex PCR, the TCRdb table keeps only in-frame clones and is missing some. The table includes around 200,000 clones, around four fifths detected once. The sample was peripheral blood. The receptors shown here come from a man aged 40-49 years with active or convalescent COVID-19.

This clone was counted only a few times. The rearrangement joins TRBV18 to TRBJ1-1, with TRBD1 identical over 7 bases. Germline CDR1 and CDR2: KGHSH and LQKENI. CDR3 length: 17 amino acids. V was pared by 1 base and J by 1 base, with 9 bases of the junction left unmatched. DNA for the CDR3: TGTGCCAGCTCACCACGGGAAGGACAGGTTGAGAACACTGAAGCTTTCTTT. It specifies CASSPREGQVENTEAFF.

This chain uses TRBV6-5 with TRBJ1-2, with 7 bases lining up with TRBD1. The junction had 12 bases not matched to a gene; V was cut back by 5 bases and J by 6 bases. The V gene's germline CDR1 is MNHEY and CDR2 SVGAGI. The CDR3 extends over 15 amino acids. CDR3 in DNA: TGTGCCAGCAGTACGGGACAGTCGTCTTTAGATGGCTACACCTTC. Protein: CASSTGQSSLDGYTF.